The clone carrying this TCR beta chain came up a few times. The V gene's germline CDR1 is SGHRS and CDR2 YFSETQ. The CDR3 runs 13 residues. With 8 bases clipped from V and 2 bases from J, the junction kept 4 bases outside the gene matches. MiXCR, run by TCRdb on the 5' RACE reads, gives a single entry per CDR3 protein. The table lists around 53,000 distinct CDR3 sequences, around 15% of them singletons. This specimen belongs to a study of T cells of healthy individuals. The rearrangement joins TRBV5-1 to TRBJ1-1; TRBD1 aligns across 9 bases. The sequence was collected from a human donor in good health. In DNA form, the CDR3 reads TGCGCCAGTTCAACAGGGGGCAACACTGAAGCTTTCTTT. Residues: CASSTGGNTEAFF.